This T cell receptor (beta chain) is from a study of tumor-infiltrating lymphocytes in primary liver carcinoma. The germline gives CDR1 MDHEN, CDR2 SYDVKM. The CDR3 has 16 amino acids. The ends were cut back, 4 bases at V and 2 bases at J, with 15 bases in the middle. With a constant-region primer, TCR beta cDNA was made from 400 to 550 ng of total RNA. Slightly modified ARM-PCR with three nested multiplex PCR rounds yielded TCR beta libraries. The opening two PCR rounds, around 11 cycles each, paired TRBV1-TRBV30 forward primers with a C-beta reverse primer. Using its own MiXCR run on the multiplex PCR reads, TCRdb lists one record per CDR3 protein. Of fewer than 350,000 distinct CDR3 sequences listed, more than 55% are singletons. Extraction also yielded germline DNA, while blood RNA was obtained from unsorted whole blood.

Material for sequencing was peripheral blood. This receptor was identified in a man aged 35 to 55 with primary liver carcinoma and hepatitis B virus infection. The chain has TRBV28 and TRBJ2-1, with D possibly being TRBD1 or TRBD2 (5 bases each). CDR3 amino acids: CASSSAEWGPYNEQFF. The CDR3 DNA sequence: TGTGCCAGCAGTTCAGCGGAATGGGGCCCCTACAATGAGCAGTTCTTC.